These T cell receptor beta chains were read from a single sample in a study of cytomegalovirus exposure and HLA in healthy donors. The data were produced by immunoSEQ multiplex PCR, yet TCRdb's version contains in-frame clones alone and is incomplete. The table includes roughly 60,000 clones, roughly nine tenths detected once. The specimen was PBMCs. These receptors were taken from a woman aged 18-30 years in good health and CMV-seronegative. The CDR3 runs from the conserved cysteine through the conserved F or W. The order of the fields is V gene, J gene, D gene, clone size, CDR3 DNA, CDR3 protein. D genes are given only for firm matches. Size is stated for part of the rows, as once, few or many counts, or as a class when the clone is expanded.

TRBV7-9	TRBJ1-2	NA	NA	TGTGCCAGCAGCTTAAGCACAGCCACTAACTATGGCTACACCTTC	CASSLSTATNYGYTF
TRBV19	TRBJ1-5	TRBD1	NA	TGTGCCAGTAGTATAGGGACAGGGGGCACTCAGCCCCAGCATTTT	CASSIGTGGTQPQHF
TRBV6-6	TRBJ1-2	NA	NA	TGTGCCAGCGGAGGAGGGCTTGTCTACACCTTC	CASGGGLVYTF
TRBV4-1	TRBJ1-2	NA	NA	TGCGCCAGCAGCCCCCCGTGGAAAGGGGGGGCGAGAGGCTACACCTTC	CASSPPWKGGARGYTF
TRBV5-1	TRBJ2-3	NA	NA	TGCGCCAGCAGCTTGGTGGCGGGATTCTCTGATACGCAGTATTTT	CASSLVAGFSDTQYF
TRBV6-1	TRBJ1-5	NA	NA	TGTGCCAGCAGTGAATATGAGCCCGAGGGCTATCAGCCCCAGCATTTT	CASSEYEPEGYQPQHF
TRBV5-6	TRBJ1-1	NA	NA	TGTGCCAGCAGCCCCGGTGACAGTCCCGGGACTGAAGCTTTCTTT	CASSPGDSPGTEAFF
TRBV6-4	TRBJ2-3	NA	NA	TGTGCCAGCAGTGAGGCGTCGAGCGGGACAGATACGCAGTATTTT	CASSEASSGTDTQYF
TRBV6-1	TRBJ2-4	NA	NA	TGTGCCAGCATGCAGGGTTGGTCTTTGGGCATTCAGTACTTC	CASMQGWSLGIQYF
TRBV30	TRBJ2-3	TRBD1	NA	TGTGCCTGGAGTGTCGGGACAGCTAGCACAGATACGCAGTATTTT	CAWSVGTASTDTQYF
TRBV30	TRBJ1-2	NA	NA	TGTGCCTGGAGCGCCTCCGGCAGGGGCTTGGGCTACACCTTC	CAWSASGRGLGYTF
TRBV5-1	TRBJ2-1	NA	NA	TGCGCCAGCAGCTTGGTAGAGCGTAGCTCCTACAATGAGCAGTTCTTC	CASSLVERSSYNEQFF
TRBV10-1	TRBJ1-6	NA	few	TGCGCCATGAGCAATTCACCCCTCCACTTT	CAMSNSPLHF
TRBV5-8	TRBJ1-5	TRBD1	NA	TGTGCCAGCAGCTTGGCAGGGGGCTATCAGCCCCAGCATTTT	CASSLAGGYQPQHF
TRBV2	TRBJ1-4	NA	NA	TGTGCCAGCAGGACAGCCTTAATTGAAAAACTGTTTTTT	CASRTALIEKLFF
TRBV27	TRBJ2-7	NA	NA	TGTGCCAGCAGTTTAGCCTGGGCTAGCGCTCCGAGGGAGCAGTACTTC	CASSLAWASAPREQYF
TRBV5-1	TRBJ2-1	TRBD1	NA	TGCGCCAGCAGCTCTACAGGGGGGTCCTACAATGAGCAGTTCTTC	CASSSTGGSYNEQFF
TRBV9	TRBJ2-5	NA	NA	TGTGCCAGCAGCGTAGGTGGGGCAGGAGAGACCCAGTACTTC	CASSVGGAGETQYF
TRBV28	TRBJ1-1	NA	once	TGTGCCAGCAGTTTGAACAGGGATGAAGCTTTCTTT	CASSLNRDEAFF
TRBV7-9	TRBJ2-2	NA	NA	TGTGCCAGCAGCTCCAGACGGGGTCTGGACACCGGGGAGCTGTTTTTT	CASSSRRGLDTGELFF
TRBV29-1	TRBJ1-1	NA	NA	TGCAGCGTTGAAACAGGGTCCACTGAAGCTTTCTTT	CSVETGSTEAFF
TRBV6-5	TRBJ1-1	NA	medium-sized	TGTGCCAGCAGGGAGACTACGATGAACACTGAAGCTTTCTTT	CASRETTMNTEAFF
TRBV5-6	TRBJ2-3	TRBD2	NA	TGTGCCAGCAGGGGGACTAGCGGGGGGCTGCGAGATACGCAGTATTTT	CASRGTSGGLRDTQYF
TRBV4-1	TRBJ1-1	TRBD1	NA	TGCGCCAGCAGCCAACTTGGCAGGACAGGGGACACTGAAGCTTTCTTT	CASSQLGRTGDTEAFF
TRBV11-2	TRBJ2-7	NA	NA	TGTGCCAGCAGCTTACGGAGGGAGAAGAACGAGCAGTACTTC	CASSLRREKNEQYF
TRBV5-1	TRBJ2-3	TRBD2	NA	TGCGCCAGCAGCTTTAGCGGGGCCACAGATACGCAGTATTTT	CASSFSGATDTQYF
TRBV9	TRBJ2-3	NA	NA	TGTGCCAGCAGCGTAGGTGGGAGGACAGATACGCAGTATTTT	CASSVGGRTDTQYF
TRBV13	TRBJ1-4	TRBD1	NA	TGTGCCAGCAGCTCACAGGGGCAGGGTGGCGAAAAACTGTTTTTT	CASSSQGQGGEKLFF
TRBV11-2	TRBJ1-6	TRBD1	NA	TGTGCCAGCAGCTCGTCGGACAGGTCCAATTCACCCCTCCACTTT	CASSSSDRSNSPLHF
TRBV27	TRBJ1-2	TRBD1	NA	TGTGCCAGCAGTACAAACAGGGGGAGCGGCTATGGCTACACCTTC	CASSTNRGSGYGYTF
TRBV7-9	TRBJ1-2	NA	NA	TGTGCCAGCAGCTTAAGGACGGGGAACTATGGCTACACCTTC	CASSLRTGNYGYTF
TRBV10-2	TRBJ2-1	NA	NA	TGCGCCAGCACTGACTACCCGGGGGTGAACAATGAGCAGTTCTTC	CASTDYPGVNNEQFF
TRBV6-6	TRBJ1-5	NA	NA	TGTGCCAGCTCGGGGGTGGGCAATCAGCCCCAGCATTTT	CASSGVGNQPQHF
TRBV6-6	TRBJ1-4	NA	NA	TGTGCCAGCAGTCGGGGGGTAGGTGAAAAACTGTTTTTT	CASSRGVGEKLFF
TRBV5-1	TRBJ2-2	TRBD1	once	TGCGCCAGCAGCTTGGAAAGGGGGCTCAACGGGGAGCTGTTTTTT	CASSLERGLNGELFF
TRBV18	TRBJ2-1	TRBD2	NA	TGTGCCAGCTCACCGGTCAGCGGGGGGGCCGCCGCCGCCCACTTCAATGAGCAGTTCTTC	CASSPVSGGAAAAHFNEQFF
TRBV12-2	TRBJ2-7	NA	few	TGTGCAAGTCGCTTCCCTAGCGGGGGAAGCTCCTACGAGCAGTACTTC	CASRFPSGGSSYEQYF
TRBV23-1	TRBJ1-1	NA	NA	TGCGCCCCCTGGTGGGGGCACACTGAAGCTTTCTTT	CAPWWGHTEAFF
TRBV9	TRBJ2-7	TRBD2	NA	TGTGCCAGCAGCGTAGGTTTGGCTAGCGGCGCCTACGAGCAGTACTTC	CASSVGLASGAYEQYF
TRBV18	TRBJ2-1	NA	NA	TGTGCCAGCTCACCATGGAGCGACAATGAGCAGTTCTTC	CASSPWSDNEQFF
TRBV4-2	TRBJ2-1	NA	NA	TGTGCCAGCAGCCGACAAGATGACCGAGGGAATGAGCAGTTCTTC	CASSRQDDRGNEQFF
TRBV28	TRBJ1-1	NA	NA	TGTGCCAGCAGTTCCGGAAGGGGGGGCACTGAAGCTTTCTTT	CASSSGRGGTEAFF
TRBV19	TRBJ2-1	TRBD2	NA	TGTGCCAGTAGTATGGGACTAGCGGGAAACTCCTACAATGAGCAGTTCTTC	CASSMGLAGNSYNEQFF
TRBV19	TRBJ1-1	TRBD1	NA	TGTGCCAGTAGTATTCCCGGGACAGGGGATCCTGAAGCTTTCTTT	CASSIPGTGDPEAFF
TRBV10-3	TRBJ1-1	TRBD1	once	TGTGCCACCGGAAAACCGGGACAGGGCGACACTGAAGCTTTCTTT	CATGKPGQGDTEAFF
TRBV11-3	TRBJ2-1	TRBD2	NA	TGTGCCAGCAGCCGCGGGACTAGCGGGAGTGGGGAGCAGTTCTTC	CASSRGTSGSGEQFF
TRBV7-9	TRBJ1-4	TRBD1	NA	TGTGCCAGCAGCCCGGGGGGGACAGGGAGGCATGAAAAACTGTTTTTT	CASSPGGTGRHEKLFF
TRBV6-6	TRBJ1-5	TRBD1	medium-sized	TGTGCCAGCTCGGACAGGGAAGTCCATCAGCCCCAGCATTTT	CASSDREVHQPQHF
TRBV27	TRBJ1-1	NA	NA	TGTGCCAGCACCGATCTCAGAACTGAAGCTTTCTTT	CASTDLRTEAFF
TRBV4-1	TRBJ1-3	NA	NA	TGCGCCAGCAGCCAAGAAACAGGGAATGGAAACACCATATATTTT	CASSQETGNGNTIYF
TRBV30	TRBJ2-5	NA	NA	TGTGCCTGGAGTTCCCTTAGAGGGTGGGAGACCCAGTACTTC	CAWSSLRGWETQYF
TRBV19	TRBJ1-4	NA	once	TGTGCCAGTAGTATAAGGCGGGGCACTAATGAAAAACTGTTTTTT	CASSIRRGTNEKLFF